One sample yielded the 9 T cell receptor beta chains listed below, sequenced in a study of technical replicates of blood from a handful of donors. Only in-frame clones appear in the TCRdb table, and some are missing; sequencing was by immunoSEQ multiplex PCR. The repertoire holds 40,000 to 55,000 clones, with approximately 94% as singletons. Sequencing was performed on T cells isolated from PBMCs. The receptors shown here come from a human donor in good health.

The V call is TRBV30, the J call TRBJ1-1; 7 nucleotides align to TRBD1. This CDR3 has 16 residues. V dropped 1 base and J dropped 1; count of bases not matched to a gene: 9. CDR1 and CDR2 from the germline V gene are GTSNPN and SVGIG (reference sequence). The CDR3 nucleotides read TGTGCCTGGAGTGATGTAAGACAGGGCAAGAACACTGAAGCTTTCTTT. This codes for CAWSDVRQGKNTEAFF.

This chain links TRBV9 with TRBJ2-3; the match to TRBD1 covers 10 bases. The CDR3 spans 15 residues. V was pared by 3 bases and J by 2 bases, with 3 bases of the junction left unmatched. The germline V gene encodes CDR1 SGDLS and CDR2 YYNGEE. CDR3 amino acids: CASSGQGAHTDTQYF. The CDR3 nucleotides are TGTGCCAGCAGCGGACAGGGGGCACACACAGATACGCAGTATTTT. Full variable domain (outside the CDR3, taken from reference TRBV9 and TRBJ2-3): DSGVTQTPKHLITATGQRVTLRCSPRSGDLSVYWYQQSLDQGLQFLIQYYNGEERAKGNILERFSAQQFPDLHSELNLSSLELGDSALYFCASSGQGAHTDTQYFGPGTRLTVL.

V gene TRBV5-1 combines with J gene TRBJ2-1; TRBD1 agrees at 9 bases. Germline V lookup: CDR1 SGHRS, CDR2 YFSETQ. V was clipped by 7 bases and J by 7 bases; unmatched bases: 12. The CDR3 totals 15 residues. CDR3 region: CASCRTGEVGNEQFF. The DNA for the CDR3 is TGCGCCAGCTGCAGGACAGGGGAAGTTGGGAATGAGCAGTTCTTC.

This clone has just one count. The rearrangement uses TRBV4-2 and TRBJ2-7; TRBD1 aligns across 10 bases. The CDR3 runs to 14 residues. V was pared by 3 bases and J by 6 bases, with 5 bases of the junction left unmatched. Germline V gene sequence: CDR1 LGHNA, CDR2 YNFKEQ. CDR3 residues: CASSQRTGGSEQYF. The CDR3 bases are TGTGCCAGCAGCCAGAGGACAGGGGGTTCCGAGCAGTACTTC.

V is TRBV19 and J is TRBJ2-4; a weak D match, TRBD2 (6 bases). Trimming removed 1 base at V and 4 bases at J, with 14 bases between. The CDR3 has 16 residues. The germline V gene encodes CDR1 LNHDA and CDR2 SQIVND (reference sequence). CDR3 sequence (DNA): TGTGCCAGTAGTATAGTGGCGGGGACGGCAAAAAACATTCAGTACTTC. This codes for CASSIVAGTAKNIQYF.

The chain joins TRBV19 to TRBJ1-5, with D unclear. V lost 2 bases and J 4 bases, leaving 3 bases between the germline ends. CDR3 length: 12 residues. CDR1 and CDR2 (germline): LNHDA, SQIVND (reference sequence). The CDR3 nucleotides are TGTGCCAGTAGTATATCAAATCAGCCCCAGCATTTT. Residues: CASSISNQPQHF.

The chain links TRBV2 to TRBJ2-1; possible D gene TRBD2, 6 bases. V gave up 2 bases and J gave up 6 bases, with 26 bases separating them. Per germline, CDR1 SNHLY and CDR2 FYNNEI. The CDR3 extends over 19 amino acids. CDR3 DNA sequence: TGTGCCAGCAGTGAAAGGGGTCGTTGGGGGGAGGTCCACCCCAATGAGCAGTTCTTC. This encodes CASSERGRWGEVHPNEQFF.

The chain combines TRBV9 with TRBJ1-3, with a tentative D call TRBD1 (6 bases). This CDR3 has 17 amino acids. The V end lost 3 bases, the J end lost 4 bases, and 20 bases lay between the germline ends. Germline loops: CDR1 SGDLS, CDR2 YYNGEE. The CDR3 bases are TGTGCCAGCAGCGCCTCAGGGGCTGCAGGTCTCGGAAACACCATATATTTT. It encodes CASSASGAAGLGNTIYF. Combining the CDR3 with reference TRBV9 and TRBJ1-3 gives the whole variable domain DSGVTQTPKHLITATGQRVTLRCSPRSGDLSVYWYQQSLDQGLQFLIQYYNGEERAKGNILERFSAQQFPDLHSELNLSSLELGDSALYFCASSASGAAGLGNTIYFGEGSWLTVV.

This chain connects TRBV2 to TRBJ1-4; possibly TRBD1 for D (5 bases). Trimming cost V 5 bases and J 5 bases, with 21 bases left between them. Germline V lookup: CDR1 SNHLY, CDR2 FYNNEI. CDR3 size: 17 residues. The CDR3 DNA reads TGTGCCAGCAGTCCCTCGGGGGGATGGAGCCCCAATGAAAAACTGTTTTTT. Amino acids: CASSPSGGWSPNEKLFF. The whole variable domain, filled in from reference TRBV2 and TRBJ1-4, reads EPEVTQTPSHQVTQMGQEVILRCVPISNHLYFYWYRQILGQKVEFLVSFYNNEISEKSEIFDDQFSVERPDGSNFTLKIRSTKLEDSAMYFCASSPSGGWSPNEKLFFGSGTQLSVL.